The present T cell receptor beta chain was sequenced within a study of T cells in tuberculosis (dated by TCRdb to the late 2010s). A note on the overall study: To characterize T cells specific for the mycobacterial lipid antigen glucose monomycolate (GMM), the study used CD1B tetramers together with high-throughput TCR immunosequencing. PBMC from patients with active tuberculosis were archived either before the start of standard anti-tuberculosis treatment or within 7 days of starting that treatment. With around 10 people per group, a South African clinical cohort compared IGRA-negative adolescents, IGRA-positive adolescents with latent tuberculosis, and adults with active tuberculosis. Summary of the overall study and its limitations: With the diverse GMM-specific repertoire as input, a classifier achieved 85% to 90% accuracy (AUROC 0.7 to 0.95), whereas GEM motif frequencies as input gave more than 55% accuracy. Smaller mean NN-distances to GMM-specific TCRs were observed in active tuberculosis TCR-alpha repertoires than in IGRA-negative controls, suggesting clonal expansion of GMM-specific TCRs. Clinical samples were selected based on which cryopreserved specimens were available, and the active tuberculosis cases were adults whereas the controls were adolescents. The smaller NN-distances in active tuberculosis patients were driven in part by shorter CDR3-alpha lengths, while the difference seen for TCR-beta was not statistically significant.

The CDR3 sequence holds 12 residues, the cysteine and phenylalanine included. The sequence is cut down to CDR3 DNA, 36 bases in frame from base 1. For CDR1 and CDR2, the germline V gene lists SGHNT and YENEEA. V loses 6 bases, J loses 12 bases, and the germline ends lie 14 bases apart. About this clone itself: Its antigen is not yet known. Per-base qualities were not stored, and no clone one base away is much larger.

TCR libraries were generated with the immunoSEQ multiplex PCR assay, using TCR-beta and/or TCR-alpha/delta assays for each sample. Amplified TCR libraries were sequenced on the Illumina high-throughput platform. Per the original workflow: Clustering and dimensionality reduction were performed using pairwise TCRdist distances among GMM-specific receptors from ex vivo sorted or in vitro expanded T cells. Each clinical repertoire was assigned a mean NN-distance score, defined as the average TCRdist to the nearest 10% of tetramer-positive reference sequences. GEM TCR motif frequency was calculated as the fraction of unique TCRs that matched known GEM sequences in V/J usage and CDR3 length. Active tuberculosis was classified by linear discriminant analysis with leave-one-out cross-validation, implemented in scikit-learn. Imported from immuneACCESS, the table was reduced by TCRdb to in-frame sequences with V and J called. These copies leave out some clones; in studies compared against another copy, an unresolved V gene accounts for under half, and the cause of the remainder is not known. That table gives V, J and clone size, and the DNA gave D and trimming. The sample table contains roughly 34,000 clones; only one count was recorded for approximately 90% of them. The leading ten clones occupy 5.4% of the sample.

In the paper's terms, the time point label means: new active TB diagnosis, blood taken before or within 7 days of starting treatment. Patients with active tuberculosis were defined as newly diagnosed, HIV-seronegative South African adults aged 18 years or older. Active tuberculosis was confirmed by positive sputum smear microscopy and/or positive M. tuberculosis culture. Immunosequencing was performed on unsorted cryopreserved PBMC and covered around 91,000 T cells per clinical donor on average. The chain is encoded by TRBV11-3 joined to TRBJ1-4; confidence is insufficient to name the D gene. This TCR derives from an adult with tuberculosis. This specimen was PBMCs, taken at tuberculosis diagnosis. At the DNA level, the sequence is TGTGCCAGCAGTTGGGCGAAGTGGGAACTGTTTTTT. Translation gives CASSWAKWELFF.